This T cell receptor beta chain was identified during a study of cytomegalovirus exposure and HLA in healthy donors. The study's findings and limits: Listed as cytomegalovirus-associated were 150 or so TCR beta chains. In a later analysis, a missense DCLRE1C variant was linked to TCR beta V- and J-gene trimming. It was assumed in the presence/absence analyses that sequencing depth was roughly uniform across donors.

The ends lost 2 bases at V and 5 bases at J; junction bases unmatched: 3. CDR1 MNHEY and CDR2 SVGAGI come from the germline V gene. The CDR3 consists of 14 residues. A remark on this clone: Its antigen is unknown.

The study ran its PCR with 60 Vbeta and 13 Jbeta primers. Data came from immunoSEQ multiplex PCR; TCRdb stores just in-frame clones and leaves some out. The sample consists of 100,000 to 150,000 clones, around 80% of them appearing once. This clonotype was sampled from a man over 45 in good health and CMV-seronegative. The sequenced sample was PBMCs. The V gene is TRBV6-5, the J gene TRBJ1-2; 9 bases fit TRBD1. This CDR3 is CASSYATGGYGYTF. Written as DNA, the CDR3 is TGTGCCAGCAGTTACGCGACAGGGGGTTATGGCTACACCTTC.